This T cell receptor beta chain was retrieved from a study of spatial heterogeneity in lung cancer. Whole-study context: PBMC collected at follow-up were sequenced when available, a median of around 2 years after resection.

Individually, TCR cDNA molecules were each labelled with a unique molecular identifier. In TCRdb, the 5' RACE reads were re-called with MiXCR into one record per CDR3 protein. The profile shows under 150,000 distinct CDR3 sequences, 11% of them singletons. Time point denoted: blood at routine non-recurrence follow-up after resection. Unsorted whole RNA samples from tumor, nontumor lung or frozen PBMC were sequenced. This clonotype has a handful of counts. V was trimmed by 5 bases and J by 0 bases, leaving 13 bases between them. The CDR3 runs to 15 residues. CDR1 is SGHAT and CDR2 is FQNNGV in the germline V gene.

This clonotype was obtained from a female donor with early-stage non-small cell lung cancer. The chain combines TRBV11-2 with TRBJ1-1; a weak D match, TRBD1 (6 bases). Here the sequenced sample was PBMCs, taken at follow-up. The CDR3 DNA reads TGTGCCAGCAGCCCGAGGGGGGGCTTGAACACTGAAGCTTTCTTT. Amino acid sequence: CASSPRGGLNTEAFF.